These 32 T cell receptor beta chains originate from one sample sequenced in a study of blood T cells in healthy people across ages (dated by TCRdb to the mid-2010s). Library construction relied on 5' RACE. The sequencing machine was an Illumina HiSeq 2500. The second PCR ran for about 7 to 11 cycles and used a J-beta primer mix along with a sample-barcoded 5' primer. TCRdb reprocessed the public reads (quality trimming at Q25 with fastp, clone calling with MiXCR) and kept in-frame beta chains. Rows matching on CDR3 protein sequence are summarized as one entry with the most common DNA and genes. This sample has hundreds of thousands of distinct CDR3 sequences in its table, and 36% of those were observed once. 10% to 15% of the sample is taken by the ten largest. The sequenced sample was blood. All receptors derive from a young man in good health.

The genes are TRBV10-3 and TRBJ1-1, with 12 bases that match TRBD1. Germline V CDR1 and CDR2: ENHRY, SYGVKD. The trim removed 2 bases at V and 3 bases at J, leaving 4 bases unmatched. The CDR3 length is 16 residues. In DNA form, the CDR3 reads TGTGCCATCAGTGAGGGGGACAGGGGGCCGCACACTGAAGCTTTCTTT. It codes for CAISEGDRGPHTEAFF.

The rearrangement uses TRBV12-3 or TRBV12-4 and TRBJ2-3; D gene unclear. The CDR3 has 15 residues. With 9 bases removed from V and 2 bases from J, the gap between germline ends came to 18 bases. CDR3 nucleotides: TGTGCCAGTACCAAAGGCGGATTGACCACAGATACGCAGTATTTT. Translating gives CASTKGGLTTDTQYF.

The chain recombines TRBV28 with TRBJ2-6; D not resolved. Germline CDR1 and CDR2: MDHEN and SYDVKM. V lost 5 bases and J lost 0, with 5 bases in between. The CDR3 has 14 residues. CDR3 region: CASSPISGANVLTF. The CDR3 bases are TGTGCCAGCAGTCCAATCTCTGGGGCCAACGTCCTGACTTTC. The entire variable domain, with the rest obtained from reference TRBV28 and TRBJ2-6, is as follows: DVKVTQSSRYLVKRTGEKVFLECVQDMDHENMFWYRQDPGLGLRLIYFSYDVKMKEKGDIPEGYSVSREKKERFSLILESASTNQTSMYLCASSPISGANVLTFGAGSRLTVL.

This clonotype was observed a single time. The V call is TRBV29-1, the J call TRBJ1-4; D gene ambiguous. Germline values: CDR1 SQVTM, CDR2 ANQGSEA. V shed 6 bases and J shed 8 bases, with 10 bases lying between them. CDR3 size: 11 residues. CDR3 bases: TGCAGCGTATGGTCCGGGGAAAAACTGTTTTTT. Its translation is CSVWSGEKLFF.

This clonotype was counted at least ten times. This chain links TRBV4-3 with TRBJ2-3; D not resolved. Germline V CDR1 and CDR2: LGHNA, YSLEER. The CDR3 has 17 residues. Trimming took off 5 bases at V and 0 bases at J, with 18 bases between the two ends. This CDR3 is CASSKVPGPVSTDTQYF. DNA of the CDR3: TGCGCCAGCAGCAAGGTTCCCGGACCAGTCAGCACAGATACGCAGTATTTT.

On this clonotype: A read error may produce the germline difference seen at one junction end. The chain links TRBV12-3 or TRBV12-4 to TRBJ1-5; no clear D gene. CDR3 length: 12 amino acids. The DNA for the CDR3 is TGTGCCAGCAGTTTTGGAAATCGGCCCCAGCATTTT. Its protein product is CASSFGNRPQHF.

This clonotype has only a few counts. V gene TRBV4-2 combines with J gene TRBJ1-5, with D unresolved. Trimming stripped 0 bases from V and 5 bases from J, with 14 bases between. From germline, CDR1 is LGHNA and CDR2 YNFKEQ. CDR3 size: 16 residues. The CDR3, as DNA: TGTGCCAGCAGCCAAGAGGAGGGTGGGGATCATCAGCCCCAGCATTTT. It codes for CASSQEEGGDHQPQHF.

CDR3: CASSYRDRQRDTQYF. The CDR3 DNA reads TGTGCCAGCAGTTACCGGGACAGACAGCGAGATACGCAGTATTTT. This sequence joins TRBV6-2 or TRBV6-3 and TRBJ2-3; TRBD1 agrees at 7 bases. This CDR3 is built from 15 residues. V lost 2 bases, J lost 5 bases, and 7 bases stayed unmatched. From germline, CDR1 is MNHEY and CDR2 SVGEGT.

The chain joins TRBV7-7 to TRBJ2-1, with TRBD2 matching over 9 bases. Trimming removed 5 bases from V and 8 bases from J; junction bases left unmatched: 10. This CDR3 is 15 amino acids long. Germline lookup yields CDR1 SSHAT and CDR2 FNYEAQ (reference sequence). Here the CDR3 DNA reads TGTGCCAGCAGCCGCGCCAGCGGGAGGTCGGATGAGCAGTTCTTC. Translation gives CASSRASGRSDEQFF.

The rearrangement links TRBV29-1 to TRBJ2-3, with D possibly matching TRBD1 (5 bases). The length of the CDR3 is 13 residues. Germline V gene sequence: CDR1 SQVTM, CDR2 ANQGSEA. V shed 2 bases and J shed 1 base, with 7 bases lying between them. The CDR3 is CSVEPTGTDTQYF. The CDR3 nucleotides are TGCAGCGTTGAACCGACAGGCACAGATACGCAGTATTTT.

This clonotype was observed a handful of times. The gene calls are TRBV12-3 or TRBV12-4 and TRBJ1-2; D unclear. Trimming took 3 bases from V and 8 from J, leaving 13 bases between them. The CDR3 covers 13 residues. CDR3 coding DNA: TGTGCCAGCAGTTTTGGTCCCTTACAGGGCTACACCTTC. Translation gives CASSFGPLQGYTF.

This clonotype was found many times. The chain combines TRBV7-6 with TRBJ2-5; no definite D call. The CDR3 runs 11 residues. Germline lookup yields CDR1 SGHVS and CDR2 FNYEAQ. With 5 bases removed from V and 1 base from J, the gap between germline ends came to 2 bases. Here the CDR3 reads CASSAQETQYF. The CDR3 coding sequence is TGTGCCAGCAGCGCCCAAGAGACCCAGTACTTC.

In this sample, this clonotype turned up a few times. The junction and the germline gene differ at one end; a read error may be behind it. The J gene is TRBJ2-6, the V gene TRBV10-3, with D tentatively TRBD1 (5 bases). The CDR3 runs 17 residues. Germline V gene data show CDR1 as ENHRY and CDR2 as SYGVKD. CDR3 sequence: CAISYNFQGRGSNVLTF. In nucleotides, the CDR3 is TGTGCCATCAGTTACAATTTTCAGGGCCGTGGGTCCAACGTCCTGACTTTC.

This clonotype was recorded at least ten times. This sequence joins TRBV10-3 and TRBJ1-2, with D perhaps TRBD1 (5 bases). This CDR3 comprises 16 residues. Germline V gives CDR1 ENHRY, CDR2 SYGVKD. The ends were cut back, 6 bases at V and 3 bases at J, with 20 bases in the middle. The DNA of the CDR3 is TGTGCCATCAGGGCAGACCGGGGGACGGAGGACTATGGCTACACCTTC. This translates into CAIRADRGTEDYGYTF.

V gene TRBV5-1 combines with J gene TRBJ2-3; 7 bases fit TRBD1. The germline CDR1 and CDR2 sequences are SGHRS and YFSETQ. The junction had 5 bases not matched to a gene; V was cut back by 0 bases and J by 4 bases. The CDR3 has 15 residues. The CDR3 is CASSLAKGAADTQYF. As DNA, the CDR3 is TGCGCCAGCAGCTTGGCCAAGGGGGCCGCAGATACGCAGTATTTT.

Remarks on this clonotype: A much more abundant neighbour one base away suggests this may be a read error. CDR3 bases: TGTGCTAGTGGTCCCCCGGCGCCTGCAGATGCGCAGTATTTT. This translates into CASGPPAPADAQYF. J is TRBJ2-3 and V is TRBV12-5; no clear D gene. The CDR3 is 14 amino acids. Germline V gives CDR1 LGHNT, CDR2 FRNRAP.

V gene TRBV10-3 combines with J gene TRBJ1-1, with 7 bases aligning to TRBD1. The CDR3 spans 18 residues. From germline, CDR1 is ENHRY and CDR2 SYGVKD. V lost 0 bases, J lost 0 bases, and 10 bases stayed unmatched. For the CDR3, the DNA is TGTGCCATCAGTGAGTCAACGTTAGCCGGGACAGTGAACACTGAAGCTTTCTTT. Protein: CAISESTLAGTVNTEAFF.

V and J are TRBV7-2 and TRBJ2-1; D not certain. Germline CDR1 reads SGHTA; CDR2 reads FQGNSA. V was clipped by 3 bases and J by 7 bases, with 10 bases between them. The CDR3 has 13 residues. For the CDR3, the DNA is TGTGCCAGCAGCTTCGTACGTTGGAATGAGCAGTTCTTC. As protein: CASSFVRWNEQFF. The variable domain in full, with the rest retrieved from reference TRBV7-2 and TRBJ2-1, is GAGVSQSPSNKVTEKGKDVELRCDPISGHTALYWYRQSLGQGLEFLIYFQGNSAPDKSGLPSDRFSAERTGGSVSTLTIQRTQQEDSAVYLCASSFVRWNEQFFGPGTRLTVL.

The chain uses TRBV5-1 and TRBJ2-2, with D perhaps being TRBD1 or TRBD2 (6 bases each). The CDR3 runs to 17 residues. V was pared by 0 bases and J by 2 bases, with 14 bases between. CDR1 is SGHRS, CDR2 YFSETQ, per germline. The DNA for the CDR3 is TGCGCCAGCAGCTTGGAGGGGGGTGCGGTCAACACCGGGGAGCTGTTTTTT. Translated: CASSLEGGAVNTGELFF.

The V gene is TRBV5-4, the J gene TRBJ2-5; the D gene is possibly TRBD1 (6 bases). The ends were cut back, 4 bases at V and 0 bases at J, with 19 bases in the middle. Germline V gene sequence: CDR1 SGHNT, CDR2 YYREEE (reference sequence). CDR3 size: 17 residues. CDR3 residues: CASSILTGTSYQETQYF. Here the CDR3 DNA reads TGTGCCAGCAGCATTTTAACCGGGACAAGCTACCAAGAGACCCAGTACTTC.

The J gene is TRBJ2-7, the V gene TRBV6-1; D gene unclear. Trimming stripped 3 bases from V and 3 bases from J, with 12 bases between. The CDR3 totals 14 residues. Germline values: CDR1 MNHNS, CDR2 SASEGT. The CDR3 DNA follows: TGTGCCAGCAGTGACTTCGGCGGCTACTACGAGCAGTACTTC. Protein: CASSDFGGYYEQYF.

Details on this clonotype: A much larger clone differs from this one at a single base, so this may be a read error. The chain recombines TRBV10-3 with TRBJ2-7; 8 bases fit TRBD2. With 5 bases clipped from V and 11 bases from J, the junction kept 5 bases outside the gene matches. This CDR3 contains 11 residues. CDR1 is ENHRY and CDR2 is SYGVKD in the germline V gene. CDR3 coding DNA: TGTGCCATCAGTCAAAGGACTAGCAAGTACTTC. It translates to CAISQRTSKYF.

This clonotype came up many times. The chain has TRBV12-3 or TRBV12-4 and TRBJ1-6, with D possibly being TRBD1 (5 bases). V lost 6 bases, J lost 5 bases, and 11 bases lay in between. The CDR3 is made up of 14 amino acids. This chain's CDR3 is CASSRGRDNSPLHF. As DNA, the CDR3 is TGTGCCAGCAGCCGGGGACGGGATAATTCACCCCTCCACTTT.

CDR3 sequence (DNA): TGTGCCAGCAGCCCGAGGGGTATGGGTGAAGCTTTCTTT. Its translation is CASSPRGMGEAFF. The genes are TRBV7-8 and TRBJ1-1, with TRBD1 as a possible D gene (5 bases). Trimming cost V 5 bases and J 7 bases, with 14 bases left between them. CDR1 and CDR2 from the germline V gene are SGHVS and FQNEAQ. The CDR3 loop spans 13 amino acids.

With regard to this clonotype: This may arise from a read error, as a much more abundant clone is one base away. J is TRBJ2-3 and V is TRBV27; a weak D match, TRBD2 (6 bases). CDR3 size: 16 residues. Germline CDR1 MNHEY, CDR2 SMNVEV (reference sequence). CDR3 protein: CVSSPRSGGAGDTQYF. DNA for the CDR3: TGTGTCAGCAGTCCGCGTAGTGGCGGGGCAGGAGATACGCAGTATTTT.

Note on this clonotype: This likely comes from a read error, as the CDR3 has no conserved phenylalanine or tryptophan at its end. V usage is TRBV27 and J usage is TRBJ1-5, with D perhaps TRBD1 (5 bases). This CDR3 contains 12 residues. In germline, CDR1 is MNHEY, CDR2 SMNVEV (reference sequence). V lost 8 bases and J 6 bases, leaving 11 bases between the germline ends. The CDR3 reads CASGTGGQPQHL. The DNA of the CDR3 is TGTGCCAGCGGTACTGGGGGTCAGCCCCAGCATCTT.

The genes are TRBV7-6 and TRBJ2-2; D gene unclear. The CDR3 contains 14 residues. Germline V lookup: CDR1 SGHVS, CDR2 FNYEAQ. V gave up 0 bases and J gave up 5 bases, with 7 bases separating them. The CDR3 protein is CASSLAGRTGELFF. In DNA form, the CDR3 reads TGTGCCAGCAGCTTAGCAGGAAGAACCGGGGAGCTGTTTTTT.

The rearrangement links TRBV5-1 to TRBJ1-1; 8 positions agree with TRBD1. Per the germline V gene, CDR1 is SGHRS and CDR2 is YFSETQ. Trimming took 1 base from V and 10 from J; bases not matched to a gene: 9. This CDR3 is built from 14 residues. CDR3 residues: CASSLQGQAEGAFF. CDR3 bases: TGCGCCAGCAGCTTGCAGGGACAGGCCGAGGGAGCTTTCTTT.

In DNA, the CDR3 is TGCAGTGCTAGAGAGGCCCGGGGAGGTCAGCCCCAGCATTTT. It is translated as CSAREARGGQPQHF. The rearrangement joins TRBV20-1 to TRBJ1-5; no clear D. V lost 0 bases and J lost 6, with 12 bases in between. The CDR3 runs 14 residues. Germline V gene lookup returns CDR1 DFQATT and CDR2 SNEGSKA (reference sequence).

The genes are TRBV7-2 and TRBJ2-7; the D gene is possibly TRBD1 (8 bases). Trimming cost V 6 bases and J 1 base, with 16 bases left between them. Germline V lookup: CDR1 SGHTA, CDR2 FQGNSA. This CDR3 is built from 15 residues. In DNA form, the CDR3 reads TGTGCCAGCAGAGGGTACAGGGGGGGGTCCTACGAGCAGTACTTC. Amino acids: CASRGYRGGSYEQYF.

The genes are TRBV4-1 and TRBJ1-3; weak D call: TRBD1 (5 bases). This CDR3 spans 17 amino acids. The germline gives CDR1 MGHRA, CDR2 YSYEKL. Between the trimmed V and J ends, which lost 3 bases and 5 bases, there was a span of 20 bases. The CDR3 here is CASSHPGRPRDRNTIYF. The CDR3 DNA is TGCGCCAGCAGCCACCCAGGACGGCCCAGGGATAGAAACACCATATATTTT.

The chain carries TRBV5-1 and TRBJ2-3; maybe TRBD1 (6 bases). Deletions cut 6 bases from V and 6 bases from J, with 17 bases between. The CDR3 is 14 amino acids. Germline V gene sequence: CDR1 SGHRS, CDR2 YFSETQ. The CDR3 bases are TGCGCCAGCACCCTAGTGGGGGCAGGGGATACGCAGTATTTT. It specifies CASTLVGAGDTQYF.